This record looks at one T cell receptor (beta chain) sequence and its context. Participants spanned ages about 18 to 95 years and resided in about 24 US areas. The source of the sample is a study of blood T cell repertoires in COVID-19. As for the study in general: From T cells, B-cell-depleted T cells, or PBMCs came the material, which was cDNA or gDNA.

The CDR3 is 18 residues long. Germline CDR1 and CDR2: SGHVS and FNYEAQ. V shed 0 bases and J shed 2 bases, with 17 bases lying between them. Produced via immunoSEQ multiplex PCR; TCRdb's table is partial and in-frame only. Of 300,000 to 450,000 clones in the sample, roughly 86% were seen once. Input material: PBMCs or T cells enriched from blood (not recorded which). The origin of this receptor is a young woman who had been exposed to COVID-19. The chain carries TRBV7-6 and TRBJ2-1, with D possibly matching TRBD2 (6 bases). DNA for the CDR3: TGTGCCAGCAGCTTAGCCCCACCGAGGGCGGGACCCTACAATGAGCAGTTCTTC. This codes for CASSLAPPRAGPYNEQFF.